This T cell receptor (beta chain) appears in the sequencing data of a study of T-cell memory formation after mild COVID-19. General study findings and limits: Cross-reactive memory apparently joined, as some responding clones appeared in pre-infection memory.

The CDR3 runs to 14 residues. CDR1 and CDR2 (germline): SGHTA, FQGNSA. V gave up 6 bases and J gave up 4 bases, with 10 bases separating them. MiXCR, run by TCRdb on the 5' RACE reads, gives a single entry per CDR3 protein. Of around 510,000 distinct CDR3 sequences in the sample, less than 25% were seen once. As regards this clonotype: Its antigen is unidentified.

The chain joins TRBV7-2 to TRBJ1-6; possible D gene TRBD1, 6 bases. The source is an adult woman who had mild COVID-19 (a few samples of this study predate the infection). Cell type and time point are not known. Source material: PBMCs or a T cell subset sorted from them (not recorded which). The CDR3 is CASRIQGYNSPLHF. CDR3 sequence (DNA): TGTGCCAGCAGAATACAGGGATATAATTCACCCCTCCACTTT.